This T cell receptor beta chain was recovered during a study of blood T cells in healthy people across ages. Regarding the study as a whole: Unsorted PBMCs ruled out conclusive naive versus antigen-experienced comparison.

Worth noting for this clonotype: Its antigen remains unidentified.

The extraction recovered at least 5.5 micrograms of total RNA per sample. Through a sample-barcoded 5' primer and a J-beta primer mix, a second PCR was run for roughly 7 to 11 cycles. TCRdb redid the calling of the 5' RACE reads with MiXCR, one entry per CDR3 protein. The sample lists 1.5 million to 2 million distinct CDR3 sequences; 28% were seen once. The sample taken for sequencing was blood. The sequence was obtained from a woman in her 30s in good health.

Here the CDR3 DNA reads TGTGCCAGCAGCCCTGCGTCGGGTCAGCCCCAGCATTTT. Translated: CASSPASGQPQHF. This chain connects TRBV6-2 or TRBV6-3 to TRBJ1-5; D is uncertain. The germline V gene has CDR1 MNHEY and CDR2 SVGEGT. The CDR3 runs to 13 residues. V lost 6 bases, J lost 6 bases, and 12 bases lay in between.